This T cell receptor beta chain was sequenced in a study of blood T cell repertoires in COVID-19 (dated by TCRdb to the early 2020s). Describing the broader study: The collaborator samples originated in the United States, Italy and Spain and spanned the acute and convalescent phases of COVID-19. The prospective study material was composed of cDNA or gDNA derived from T cells, B-cell-depleted T cells, or PBMCs. Where available, HLA class I and class II types were obtained from metadata supplied by the sample provider rather than from assay-based typing. The sample metadata nearly always contained a de-identified subject ID, COVID-19 status, age in years and sex. Deeply sampled blood TCRbeta repertoires from subjects exposed to, actively infected with, or recovered from COVID-19 were included in the dataset. Samples came from the ongoing ImmuneRACE study (first 160 participants) plus 1,254 subjects from 6 global collaborators. The repertoires were made available in a free public database intended to serve as a resource for research on the immune response to SARS-CoV-2.

Overall results and qualifications from the work: The quantity of clinical and demographic metadata differed by source and by participant and was supplied without curation.

Regarding this clone: The specificity of this receptor is unknown. The input lacks base qualities; no much larger clone sits a single base away.

After removal of 8 bases from V and 2 bases from J, the junction retains 2 bases not matched to a gene. Sequences MGHDK (CDR1) and SYGVNS (CDR2) are obtained from the germline V gene. There are 13 amino acids in the CDR3, from cysteine to phenylalanine inclusive. The only DNA kept is the CDR3, 39 bases in frame from the first base. Whole blood was collected in K2EDTA tubes by collaborating institutions according to the institutions' own protocols. Collaborator samples were shipped for TCRbeta analysis as frozen whole blood, isolated PBMCs, or DNA extracted from either sample type. The immunoSEQ Assay, a bias-controlled multiplex PCR, was used to amplify TCRbeta CDR3 regions from genomic DNA. Concerning the study's data processing: Within the assay, amplification of reference gene primers was used to estimate how many nucleated cells each sample contained. Sequence reads were collapsed and filtered to measure the absolute abundance of every unique TCRbeta CDR3 rearrangement. For each sample, productive Simpson clonality was calculated by taking the square root of Simpson's diversity index across productive rearrangements. Imported from immuneACCESS, the table was reduced by TCRdb to in-frame sequences with V and J called. These copies leave out some clones; in studies compared against another copy, an unresolved V gene accounts for under half, and the cause of the remainder is not known. The D gene and trimming were derived from the DNA, and the V and J assignments and clone size from that table. The sample table lists some 400,000 clones, approximately 86% of them with a count of one. The leading ten clones occupy 3% of the sample.

The sequenced material came from peripheral blood. This TCR was sampled from a human donor in a cohort sampled during active COVID-19. Here the chain combines TRBV25-1 and TRBJ2-2; 7 central nucleotides agree with TRBD2. The nucleotides are TGTGCCAGCGGGAGGGCCAACACCGGGGAGCTGTTTTTT. It codes for CASGRANTGELFF.